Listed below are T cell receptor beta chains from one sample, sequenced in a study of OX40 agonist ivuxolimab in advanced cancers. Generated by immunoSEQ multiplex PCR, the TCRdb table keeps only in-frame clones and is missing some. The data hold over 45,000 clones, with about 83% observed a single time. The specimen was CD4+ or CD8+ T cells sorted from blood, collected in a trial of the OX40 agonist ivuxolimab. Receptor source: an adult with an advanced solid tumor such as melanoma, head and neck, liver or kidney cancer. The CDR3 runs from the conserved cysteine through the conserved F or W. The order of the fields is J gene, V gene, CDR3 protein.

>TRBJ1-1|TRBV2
CASRWVGTEAFF
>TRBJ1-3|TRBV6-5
CASSYDRSRNTIYF
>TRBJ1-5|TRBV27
CASSSTSRGRDQPQHF
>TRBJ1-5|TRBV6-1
CASSELWGPVDNQPQHF
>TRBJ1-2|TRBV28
CASSLIGQGSYGYTF
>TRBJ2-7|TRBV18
CASQEGPPYEQYF
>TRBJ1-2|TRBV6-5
CASSPYLLNYGYTF
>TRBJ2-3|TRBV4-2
CASSQDPPAQPASTDTQYF
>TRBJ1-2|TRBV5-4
CASSLGGQNYGYTF
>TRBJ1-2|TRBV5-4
CASSSSTAGYGYTF
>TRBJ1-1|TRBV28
CASRGAWDTEAFF
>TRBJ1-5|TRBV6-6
CASSYSGGNQPQHF
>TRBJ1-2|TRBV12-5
CASGLGDYGYTF
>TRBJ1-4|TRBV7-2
CASSLAPDRFGEKLFF
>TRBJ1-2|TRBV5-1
CASSLEDSGGYTF
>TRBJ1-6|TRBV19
CASKPTTPWFSPLHF
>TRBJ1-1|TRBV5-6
CASSLYQNTEAFF
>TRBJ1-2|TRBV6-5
CASSPQAYYGYTF
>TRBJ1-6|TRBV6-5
CASSTPLGAGSPLHF
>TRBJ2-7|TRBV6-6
CASSRRDTDYEQYF
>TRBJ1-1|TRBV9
CASSPGDSGVGGRTEAFF
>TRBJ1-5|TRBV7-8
CASSVYWASNQPQHF
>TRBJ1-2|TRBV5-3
CASTLMGSRDGYTF
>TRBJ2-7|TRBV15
CATSRVAVTRSYEQYF
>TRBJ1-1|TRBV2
CASRPDPYTEAFF
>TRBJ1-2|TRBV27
CASSLSDGYGYTF
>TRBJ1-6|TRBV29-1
CSAQQGANSPLHF
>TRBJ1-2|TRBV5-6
CASSSWDLVHGYTF
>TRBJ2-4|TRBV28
CASSPLSGTRPIQYF
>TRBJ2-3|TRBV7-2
CASSSGGGLRTDTQYF
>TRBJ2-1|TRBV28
CASELMGTASYNEQFF
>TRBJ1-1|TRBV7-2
CASTTGSHTEAFF
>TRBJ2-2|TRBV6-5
CATKLAGGTGELFF
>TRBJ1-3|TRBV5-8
CASARAHSGNTIYF
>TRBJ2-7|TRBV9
CASSVALDPYEQYF
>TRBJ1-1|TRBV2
CASRRSYMNTEAFF
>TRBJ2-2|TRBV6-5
CASRGQRNTGELFF